This T cell receptor (beta chain) originates from a study of blood T cell repertoires in COVID-19 (TCRdb year 2020). Regarding the study in general: Collaborator samples came from the United States, Italy and Spain and covered acute and convalescent phases of COVID-19. The prospective study material was composed of cDNA or gDNA derived from T cells, B-cell-depleted T cells, or PBMCs. Subjects who had been exposed to COVID-19, were actively infected with it, or had recovered from it provided the deeply sampled blood TCRbeta repertoires that made up the dataset. The repertoires were released in a freely available public database meant as a resource for research on the immune response to SARS-CoV-2. The samples were drawn from the first 160 participants of the ongoing ImmuneRACE study and from under 1,500 subjects provided by 6 global collaborators. A de-identified subject ID, COVID-19 status, age in years and sex were almost always included in the sample metadata. Where available, HLA class I and class II types were taken from metadata supplied by the sample provider and were not determined by assay-based typing.

Each collaborating institution followed its own protocols to collect whole blood in K2EDTA tubes. For TCRbeta analysis, collaborators shipped samples in one of three forms: frozen whole blood, isolated PBMCs, or DNA extracted from either of those sample types. The CDR3 starts with the cysteine, ends with the phenylalanine, and has 17 residues. Solely the CDR3 DNA is kept, with 51 bases framed from the first base. The germline V gene (reference sequence) specifies LNHDA as CDR1 and SQIVND as CDR2. V and J lose 3 bases and 4 bases, and a span of 16 bases separates them. TCRbeta CDR3 regions were amplified from genomic DNA by means of the immunoSEQ Assay, a bias-controlled multiplex PCR. From the authors' description of their analysis: The number of nucleated cells in each sample was estimated by amplification of reference gene primers within the assay. Sequence reads were collapsed and filtered to measure the absolute abundance of every unique TCRbeta CDR3 rearrangement. For each sample, productive Simpson clonality was calculated as the square root of Simpson's diversity index across productive rearrangements. Not all clones reach the TCRdb copy of this immuneACCESS table, which keeps in-frame sequences only. Checked studies attribute under half of the gap to unresolved V genes and leave the rest unexplained. The V and J calls and clone size were taken over from that table, and D and trimming were inferred from the DNA. Present in this sample are roughly 110,000 clones, 81% of which were seen just once. The ten largest account for more than 9% of the sample.

Remarks on this clone: What this receptor recognizes is not known. No clone much larger than this one lies a single base away; base qualities are absent.

Paper-wide results and their limitations: How much clinical and demographic metadata was included differed by source and by participant, and the metadata was provided uncurated.

The material sequenced was peripheral blood. The clonotype comes from a human donor in a cohort sampled during active COVID-19. In this chain, TRBV19 is recombined with TRBJ2-6; a tentative D match to TRBD1 spans 6 bases. The CDR3 has the sequence CASSILVQGAGANVLTF. The bases are TGTGCCAGTAGTATCCTAGTACAGGGCGCGGGGGCCAACGTCCTGACTTTC.